This TCR beta chain was identified in a study of CD8 T cells in Susac syndrome. With random hexamers, reverse transcription was performed on about 0.5 to 1 ug of RNA. The TCR beta CDR3 was amplified by immunoSEQ multiplex PCR across 54 Vbeta, 13 Jbeta. One entry per CDR3 protein results from TCRdb running MiXCR on the immunoSEQ multiplex PCR reads. The table includes tens of thousands of distinct CDR3 sequences, roughly 93% detected once. The germline gives CDR1 MNHEY, CDR2 SVGAGI. V dropped 5 bases and J dropped 4 bases, with 17 bases sitting between them. There are 15 residues in the CDR3. The chain recombines TRBV6-5 with TRBJ1-1; D is unresolved. This TCR was recovered from a human donor with Susac syndrome. Material: CD4+ T cells from PBMCs. CDR3 in DNA: TGTGCCAGCAGTCCGCGTCGGACGATAGGCACTGAAGCTTTCTTT. This translates into CASSPRRTIGTEAFF.